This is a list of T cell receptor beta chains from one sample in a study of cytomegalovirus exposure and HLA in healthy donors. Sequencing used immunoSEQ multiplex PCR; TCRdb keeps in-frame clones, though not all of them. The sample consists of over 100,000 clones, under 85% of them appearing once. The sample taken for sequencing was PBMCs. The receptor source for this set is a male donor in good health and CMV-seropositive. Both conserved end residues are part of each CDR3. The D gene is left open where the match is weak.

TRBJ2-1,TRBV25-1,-,CASTRGGARYNEQFF
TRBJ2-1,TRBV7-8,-,CASSPVSEQFF
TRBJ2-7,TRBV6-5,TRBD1,CASSYFTGAYEQYF
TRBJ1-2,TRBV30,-,CAWSSGFNYGYTF
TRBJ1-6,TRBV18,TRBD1,CASSPGQGDNSPLHF
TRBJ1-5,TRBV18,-,CASSPDMAGKPQHF
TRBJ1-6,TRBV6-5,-,CASSPRAPNSPLHF
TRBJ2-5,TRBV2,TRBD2,CASSDGGRAWETQYF
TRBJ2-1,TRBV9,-,CASSVAAYREYNEQFF
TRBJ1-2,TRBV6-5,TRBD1,CASRGTGPYNYGYTF
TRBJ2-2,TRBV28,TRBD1,CASSLYRQGLSGELFF
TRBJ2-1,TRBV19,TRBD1,CASRQGAYNEQFF
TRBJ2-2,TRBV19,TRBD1,CASTQGTGVAGELFF
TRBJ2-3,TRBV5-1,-,CASSLVAASTDTQYF
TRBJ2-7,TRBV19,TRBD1,CASSSPGQIFYEQYF